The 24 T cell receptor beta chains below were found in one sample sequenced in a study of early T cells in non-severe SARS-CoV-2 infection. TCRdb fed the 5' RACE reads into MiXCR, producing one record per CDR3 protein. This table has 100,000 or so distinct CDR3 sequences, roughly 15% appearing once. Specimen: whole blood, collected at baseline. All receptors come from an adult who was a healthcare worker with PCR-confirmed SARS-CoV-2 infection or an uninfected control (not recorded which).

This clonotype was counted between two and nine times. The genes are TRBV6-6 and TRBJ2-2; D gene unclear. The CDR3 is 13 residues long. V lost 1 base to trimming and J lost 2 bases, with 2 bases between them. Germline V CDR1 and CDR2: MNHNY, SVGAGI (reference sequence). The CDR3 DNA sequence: TGTGCCAGCAGTTACTATAACACCGGGGAGCTGTTTTTT. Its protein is CASSYYNTGELFF.

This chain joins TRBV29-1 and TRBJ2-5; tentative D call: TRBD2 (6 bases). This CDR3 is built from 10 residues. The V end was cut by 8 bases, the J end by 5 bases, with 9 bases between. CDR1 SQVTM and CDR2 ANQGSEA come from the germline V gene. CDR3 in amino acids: CSLRGETQYF. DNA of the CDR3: TGCAGCCTTCGGGGGGAGACCCAGTACTTC.

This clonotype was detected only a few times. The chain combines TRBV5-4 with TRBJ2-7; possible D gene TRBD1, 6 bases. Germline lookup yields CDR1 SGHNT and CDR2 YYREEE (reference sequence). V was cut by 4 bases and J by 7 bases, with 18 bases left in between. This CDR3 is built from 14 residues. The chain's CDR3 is CASSLGQGHREQYF. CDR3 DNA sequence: TGTGCCAGCAGCCTGGGGCAGGGGCATCGAGAGCAGTACTTC.

CDR3 in amino acids: CASSLVGTSYNEQFF. In nucleotides, the CDR3 is TGTGCCAGCAGCTTAGTTGGTACCTCCTACAATGAGCAGTTCTTC. This chain joins TRBV7-6 and TRBJ2-1; D gene unclear. CDR3 length: 15 residues. The germline gives CDR1 SGHVS, CDR2 FNYEAQ. The germline V and J ends were trimmed by 1 base and 0 bases, with 7 bases remaining between them. The complete variable domain, with remaining parts taken from reference TRBV7-6 and TRBJ2-1, reads GAGVSQSPRYKVTKRGQDVALRCDPISGHVSLYWYRQALGQGPEFLTYFNYEAQQDKSGLPNDRFSAERPEGSISTLTIQRTEQRDSAMYRCASSLVGTSYNEQFFGPGTRLTVL.

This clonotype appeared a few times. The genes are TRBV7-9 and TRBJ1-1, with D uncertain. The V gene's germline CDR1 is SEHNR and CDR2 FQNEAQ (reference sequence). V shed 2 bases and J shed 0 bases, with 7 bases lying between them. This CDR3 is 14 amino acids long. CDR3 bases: TGTGCCAGCAGCTTACGGGCGGTGAACACTGAAGCTTTCTTT. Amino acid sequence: CASSLRAVNTEAFF.

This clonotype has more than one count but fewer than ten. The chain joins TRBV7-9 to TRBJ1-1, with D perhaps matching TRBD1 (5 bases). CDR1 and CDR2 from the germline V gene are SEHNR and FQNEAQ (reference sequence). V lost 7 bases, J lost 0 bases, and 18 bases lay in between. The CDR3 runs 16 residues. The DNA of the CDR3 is TGTGCCAGCACAGGAGGGGAACTACTTATGAACACTGAAGCTTTCTTT. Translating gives CASTGGELLMNTEAFF.

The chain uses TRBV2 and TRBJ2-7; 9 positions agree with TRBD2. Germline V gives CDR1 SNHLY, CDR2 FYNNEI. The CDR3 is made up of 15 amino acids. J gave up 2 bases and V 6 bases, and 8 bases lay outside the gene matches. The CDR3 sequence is CASRPGTSRPYEQYF. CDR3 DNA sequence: TGTGCCAGCAGGCCCGGGACTAGCCGTCCCTACGAGCAGTACTTC.

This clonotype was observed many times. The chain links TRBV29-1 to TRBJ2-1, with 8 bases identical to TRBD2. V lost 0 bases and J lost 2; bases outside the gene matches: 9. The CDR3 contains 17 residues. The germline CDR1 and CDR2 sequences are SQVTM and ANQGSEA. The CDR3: CSVEDRLTGGPYNEQFF. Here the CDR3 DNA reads TGCAGCGTTGAAGATCGTTTGACGGGAGGGCCCTACAATGAGCAGTTCTTC.

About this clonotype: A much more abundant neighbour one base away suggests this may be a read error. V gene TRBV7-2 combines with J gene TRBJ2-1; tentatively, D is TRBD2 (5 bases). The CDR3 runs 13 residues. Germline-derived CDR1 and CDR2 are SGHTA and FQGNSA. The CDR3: CASSLGGYNKQFF. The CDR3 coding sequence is TGTGCCAGCAGCTTAGGCGGGTACAATAAGCAGTTCTTC.

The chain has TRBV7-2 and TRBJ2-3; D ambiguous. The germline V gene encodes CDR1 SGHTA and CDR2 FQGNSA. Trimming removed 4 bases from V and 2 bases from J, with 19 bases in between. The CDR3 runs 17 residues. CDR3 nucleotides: TGTGCCAGCAGCTCCAATGGACCTACAGTAAACACAGATACGCAGTATTTT. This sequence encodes CASSSNGPTVNTDTQYF. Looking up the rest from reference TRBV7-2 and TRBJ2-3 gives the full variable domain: GAGVSQSPSNKVTEKGKDVELRCDPISGHTALYWYRQSLGQGLEFLIYFQGNSAPDKSGLPSDRFSAERTGGSVSTLTIQRTQQEDSAVYLCASSSNGPTVNTDTQYFGPGTRLTVL.

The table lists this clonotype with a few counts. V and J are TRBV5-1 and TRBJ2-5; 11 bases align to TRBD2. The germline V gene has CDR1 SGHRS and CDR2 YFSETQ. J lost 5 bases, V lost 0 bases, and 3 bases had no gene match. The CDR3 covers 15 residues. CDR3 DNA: TGCGCCAGCAGCTTGGACGCTAGCGGGGGGGAGACCCAGTACTTC. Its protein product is CASSLDASGGETQYF.

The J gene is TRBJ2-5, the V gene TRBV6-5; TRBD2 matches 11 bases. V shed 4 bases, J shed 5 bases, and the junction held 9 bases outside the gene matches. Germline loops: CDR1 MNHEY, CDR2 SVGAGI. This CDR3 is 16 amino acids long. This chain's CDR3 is CASSSGLAEIGETQYF. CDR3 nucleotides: TGTGCCAGCAGTTCGGGACTAGCGGAAATTGGGGAGACCCAGTACTTC.

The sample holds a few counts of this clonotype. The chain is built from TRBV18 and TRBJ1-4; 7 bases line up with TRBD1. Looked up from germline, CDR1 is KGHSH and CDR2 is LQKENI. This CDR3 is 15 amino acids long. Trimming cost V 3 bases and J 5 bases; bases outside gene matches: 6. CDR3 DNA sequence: TGTGCCAGCTCACCGCACTCGACAGGGAATGAAAAACTGTTTTTT. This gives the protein CASSPHSTGNEKLFF. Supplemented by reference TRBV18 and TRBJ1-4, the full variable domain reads NAGVMQNPRHLVRRRGQEARLRCSPMKGHSHVYWYRQLPEEGLKFMVYLQKENIIDESGMPKERFSAEFPKEGPSILRIQQVVRGDSAAYFCASSPHSTGNEKLFFGSGTQLSVL.

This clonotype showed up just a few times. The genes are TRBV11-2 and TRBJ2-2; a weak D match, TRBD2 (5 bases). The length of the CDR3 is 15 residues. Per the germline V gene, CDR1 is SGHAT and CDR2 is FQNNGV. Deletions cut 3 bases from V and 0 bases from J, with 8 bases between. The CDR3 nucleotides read TGTGCCAGCAGCTTCCTAGCTGCGAACACCGGGGAGCTGTTTTTT. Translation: CASSFLAANTGELFF.

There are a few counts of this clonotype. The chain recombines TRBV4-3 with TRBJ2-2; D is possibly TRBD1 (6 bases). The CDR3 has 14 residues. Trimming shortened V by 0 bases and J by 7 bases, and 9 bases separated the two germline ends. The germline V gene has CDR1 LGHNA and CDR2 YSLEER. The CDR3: CASSQEGQVGELFF. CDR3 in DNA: TGCGCCAGCAGCCAAGAGGGACAAGTCGGGGAGCTGTTTTTT.

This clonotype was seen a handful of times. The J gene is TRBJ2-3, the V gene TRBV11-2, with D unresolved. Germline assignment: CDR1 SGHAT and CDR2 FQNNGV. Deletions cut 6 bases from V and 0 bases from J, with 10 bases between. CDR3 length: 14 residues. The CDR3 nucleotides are TGTGCCAGCAGGCTAAGTCTTAGCACAGATACGCAGTATTTT. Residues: CASRLSLSTDTQYF.

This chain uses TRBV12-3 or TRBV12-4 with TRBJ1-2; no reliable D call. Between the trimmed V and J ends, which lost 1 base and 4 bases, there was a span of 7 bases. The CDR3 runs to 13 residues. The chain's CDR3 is CASSLGETYGYTF. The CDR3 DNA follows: TGTGCCAGCAGTTTAGGGGAAACCTATGGCTACACCTTC.

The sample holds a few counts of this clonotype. The CDR3 DNA is TGCAGTGCCGGGGGTGGTTCCAATGAGCAGTTCTTC. Its translation: CSAGGGSNEQFF. The chain uses TRBV20-1 and TRBJ2-1; D is perhaps TRBD2 (6 bases). This CDR3 region has 12 residues. The germline CDR1 and CDR2 sequences are DFQATT and SNEGSKA (reference sequence). V dropped 6 bases and J dropped 6 bases, with 12 bases sitting between them.

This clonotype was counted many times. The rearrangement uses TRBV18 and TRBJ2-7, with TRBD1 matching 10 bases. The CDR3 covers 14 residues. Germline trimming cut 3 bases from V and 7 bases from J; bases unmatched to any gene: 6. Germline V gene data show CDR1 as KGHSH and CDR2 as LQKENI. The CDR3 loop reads CASSPPGQGWEQYF. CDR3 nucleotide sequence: TGTGCCAGCTCACCCCCGGGACAGGGGTGGGAGCAGTACTTC. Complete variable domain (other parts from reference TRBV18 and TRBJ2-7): NAGVMQNPRHLVRRRGQEARLRCSPMKGHSHVYWYRQLPEEGLKFMVYLQKENIIDESGMPKERFSAEFPKEGPSILRIQQVVRGDSAAYFCASSPPGQGWEQYFGPGTRLTVT.

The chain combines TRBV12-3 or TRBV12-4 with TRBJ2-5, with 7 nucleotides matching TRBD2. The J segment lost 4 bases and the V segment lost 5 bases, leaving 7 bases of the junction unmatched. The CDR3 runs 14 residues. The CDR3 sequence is CASSASGGVETQYF. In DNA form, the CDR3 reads TGTGCCAGCAGTGCTAGCGGAGGAGTAGAGACCCAGTACTTC.

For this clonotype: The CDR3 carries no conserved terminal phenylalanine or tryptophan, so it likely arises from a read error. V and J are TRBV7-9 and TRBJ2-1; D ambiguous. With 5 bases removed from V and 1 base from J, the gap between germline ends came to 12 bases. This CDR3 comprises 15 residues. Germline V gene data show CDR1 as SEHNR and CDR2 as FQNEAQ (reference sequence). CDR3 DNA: TGTGCCAGCAGCCCGACATCGGCTTCCTACAATGAGCAGTTCATC. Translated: CASSPTSASYNEQFI.

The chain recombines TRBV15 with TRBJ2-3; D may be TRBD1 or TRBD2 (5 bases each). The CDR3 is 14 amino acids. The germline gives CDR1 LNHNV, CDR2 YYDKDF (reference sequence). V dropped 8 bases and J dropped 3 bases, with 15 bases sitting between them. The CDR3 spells CATSGPTATDTQYF. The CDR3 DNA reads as TGTGCCACCTCGGGACCCACGGCAACAGATACGCAGTATTTT.

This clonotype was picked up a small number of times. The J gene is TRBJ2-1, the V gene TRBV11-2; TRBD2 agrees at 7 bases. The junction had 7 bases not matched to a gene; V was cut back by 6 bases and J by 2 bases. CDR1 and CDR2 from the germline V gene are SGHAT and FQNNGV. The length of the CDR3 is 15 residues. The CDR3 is CASRRSGGTYNEQFF. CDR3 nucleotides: TGTGCCAGCAGACGCTCGGGAGGTACCTACAATGAGCAGTTCTTC.

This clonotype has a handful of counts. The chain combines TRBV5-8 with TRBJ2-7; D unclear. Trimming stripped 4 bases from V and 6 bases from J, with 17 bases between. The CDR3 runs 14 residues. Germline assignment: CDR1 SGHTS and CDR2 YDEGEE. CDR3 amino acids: CASSRGPGPLEQYF. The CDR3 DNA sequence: TGTGCCAGCAGCCGAGGACCGGGTCCTCTCGAGCAGTACTTC.